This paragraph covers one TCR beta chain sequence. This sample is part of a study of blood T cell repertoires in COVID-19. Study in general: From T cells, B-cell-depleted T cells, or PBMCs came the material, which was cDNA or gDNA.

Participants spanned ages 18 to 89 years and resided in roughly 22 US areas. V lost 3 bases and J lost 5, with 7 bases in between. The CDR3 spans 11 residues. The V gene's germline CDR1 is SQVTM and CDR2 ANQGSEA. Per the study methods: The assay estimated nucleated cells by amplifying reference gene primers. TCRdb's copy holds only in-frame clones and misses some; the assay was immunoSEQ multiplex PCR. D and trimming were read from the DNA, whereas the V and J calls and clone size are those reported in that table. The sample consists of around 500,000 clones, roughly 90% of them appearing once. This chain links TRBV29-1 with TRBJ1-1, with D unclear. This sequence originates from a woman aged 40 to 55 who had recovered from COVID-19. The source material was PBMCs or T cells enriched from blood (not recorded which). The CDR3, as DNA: TGCAGCGTTGATGGGCTGACTGAAGCTTTCTTT. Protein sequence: CSVDGLTEAFF.